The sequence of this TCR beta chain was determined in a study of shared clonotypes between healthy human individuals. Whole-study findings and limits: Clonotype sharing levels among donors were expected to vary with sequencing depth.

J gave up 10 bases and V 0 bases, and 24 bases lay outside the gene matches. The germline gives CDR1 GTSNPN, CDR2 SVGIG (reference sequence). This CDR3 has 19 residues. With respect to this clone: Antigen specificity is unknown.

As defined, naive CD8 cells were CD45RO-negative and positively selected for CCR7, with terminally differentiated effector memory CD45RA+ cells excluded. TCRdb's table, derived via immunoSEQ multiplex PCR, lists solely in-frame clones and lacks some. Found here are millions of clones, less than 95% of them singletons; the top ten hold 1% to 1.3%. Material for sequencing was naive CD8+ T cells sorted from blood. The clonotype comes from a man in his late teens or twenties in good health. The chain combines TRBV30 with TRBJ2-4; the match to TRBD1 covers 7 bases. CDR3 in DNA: TGTGCCTGGAGTGTACAGCCCGGGACAGTCAGGGGCCCCGTGTGGATTCAGTACTTC. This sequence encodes CAWSVQPGTVRGPVWIQYF.